This T cell receptor beta chain emerged from a study of post-analysis software for immune sequencing data. Background on the study: The study covered relapsing-remitting, secondary progressive and progressive-relapsing courses of multiple sclerosis.

Study-wide points: Clustering by F measure revealed strong co-clustering among samples prepared together in one batch. Roughly 5 TRBV segments, including TRBV5-6, TRBV5-1 and TRBV20-1, were more frequent in patients than controls. Compared against controls, patients with multiple sclerosis displayed significantly lower normalized Chao1 diversity.

TCR beta cDNA libraries included unique molecular identifiers. TCRdb ran MiXCR on the PCR reads and lists one entry per CDR3 protein. This table has about 770,000 distinct CDR3 sequences, roughly 50% appearing once. A remark on this clonotype: Its antigen is still unknown.

The CDR3 is 14 amino acids. The V end was cut by 0 bases, the J end by 2 bases, with 8 bases between. Germline lookup yields CDR1 MGHRA and CDR2 YSYEKL. The specimen sequenced was blood. The rearrangement links TRBV4-1 to TRBJ2-7; perhaps TRBD2 as D (6 bases). The TCR was taken from a girl aged 5 to 17 with multiple sclerosis. Here the CDR3 DNA reads TGCGCCAGCAGCCAAGAACGACTAGCCTACGAGCAGTACTTC. Translation: CASSQERLAYEQYF.